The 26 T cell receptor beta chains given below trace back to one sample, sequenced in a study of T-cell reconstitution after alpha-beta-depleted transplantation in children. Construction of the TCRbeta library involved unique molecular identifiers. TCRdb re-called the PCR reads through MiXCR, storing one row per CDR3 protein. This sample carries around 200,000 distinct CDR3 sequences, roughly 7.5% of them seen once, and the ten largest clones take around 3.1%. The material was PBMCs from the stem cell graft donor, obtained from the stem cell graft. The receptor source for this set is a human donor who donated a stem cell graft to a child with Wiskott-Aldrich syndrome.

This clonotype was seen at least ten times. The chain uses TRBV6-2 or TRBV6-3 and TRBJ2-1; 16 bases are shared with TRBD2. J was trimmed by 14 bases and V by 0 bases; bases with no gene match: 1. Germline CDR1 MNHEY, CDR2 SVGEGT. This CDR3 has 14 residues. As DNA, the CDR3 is TGTGCCAGCAGTTACTCGGGACTAGCGGGGGGGGAGTTCTTC. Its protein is CASSYSGLAGGEFF.

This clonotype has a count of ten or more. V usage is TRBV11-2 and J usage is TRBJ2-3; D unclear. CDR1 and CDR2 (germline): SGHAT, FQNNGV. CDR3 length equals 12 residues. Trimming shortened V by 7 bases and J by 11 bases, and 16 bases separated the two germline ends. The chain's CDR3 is CASKYNAAKQYF. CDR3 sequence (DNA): TGTGCCAGCAAGTATAACGCCGCCAAGCAGTATTTT.

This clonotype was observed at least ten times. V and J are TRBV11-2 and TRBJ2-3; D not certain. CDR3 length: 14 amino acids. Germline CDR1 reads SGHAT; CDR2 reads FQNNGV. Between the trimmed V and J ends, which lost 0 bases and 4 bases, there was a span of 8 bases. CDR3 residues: CASSLDLLADTQYF. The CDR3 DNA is TGTGCCAGCAGCTTAGATCTCCTGGCAGATACGCAGTATTTT.

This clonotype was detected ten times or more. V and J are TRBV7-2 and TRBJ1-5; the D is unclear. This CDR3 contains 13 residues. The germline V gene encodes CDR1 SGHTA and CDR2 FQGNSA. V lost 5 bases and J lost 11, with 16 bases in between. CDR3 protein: CASSPRSDGAQHF. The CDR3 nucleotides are TGTGCCAGCAGCCCCAGGAGCGATGGCGCCCAGCATTTT.

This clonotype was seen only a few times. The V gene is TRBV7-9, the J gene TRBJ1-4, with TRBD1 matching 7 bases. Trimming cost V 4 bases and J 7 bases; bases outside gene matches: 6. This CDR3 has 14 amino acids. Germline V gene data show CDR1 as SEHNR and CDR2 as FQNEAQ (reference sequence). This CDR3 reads CASSSTGDREKLFF. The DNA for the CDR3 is TGTGCCAGCAGCTCAACAGGGGACCGTGAAAAACTGTTTTTT. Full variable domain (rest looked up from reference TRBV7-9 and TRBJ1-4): DTGVSQNPRHKITKRGQNVTFRCDPISEHNRLYWYRQTLGQGPEFLTYFQNEAQLEKSRLLSDRFSAERPKGSFSTLEIQRTEQGDSAMYLCASSSTGDREKLFFGSGTQLSVL.

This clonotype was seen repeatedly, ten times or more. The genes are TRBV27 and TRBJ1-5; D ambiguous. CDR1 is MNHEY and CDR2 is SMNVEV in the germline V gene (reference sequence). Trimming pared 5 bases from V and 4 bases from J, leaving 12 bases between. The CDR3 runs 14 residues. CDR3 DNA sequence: TGTGCCAGCAGTACGGGCCCGGTGAATCAGCCCCAGCATTTT. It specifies CASSTGPVNQPQHF.

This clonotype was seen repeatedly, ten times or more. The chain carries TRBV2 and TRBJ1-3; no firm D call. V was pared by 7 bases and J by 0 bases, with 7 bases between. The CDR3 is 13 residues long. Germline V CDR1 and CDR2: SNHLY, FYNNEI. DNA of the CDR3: TGTGCCAGCATGAGGGACTCTGGAAACACCATATATTTT. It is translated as CASMRDSGNTIYF.

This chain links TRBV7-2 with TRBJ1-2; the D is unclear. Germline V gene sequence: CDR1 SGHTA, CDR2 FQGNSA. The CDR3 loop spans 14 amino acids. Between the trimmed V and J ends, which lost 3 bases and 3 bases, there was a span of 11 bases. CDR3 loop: CASSFSIGDYGYTF. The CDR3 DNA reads TGTGCCAGCAGCTTCTCAATCGGTGACTATGGCTACACCTTC.

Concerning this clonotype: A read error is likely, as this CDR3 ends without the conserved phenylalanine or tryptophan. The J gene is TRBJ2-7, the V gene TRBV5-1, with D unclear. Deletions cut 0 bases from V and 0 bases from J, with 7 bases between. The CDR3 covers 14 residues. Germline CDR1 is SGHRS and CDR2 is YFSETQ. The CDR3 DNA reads TGCGCCAGCAGCTTGGACCCGAGCTCCTACGAGCAGTACTAC. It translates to CASSLDPSSYEQYY.

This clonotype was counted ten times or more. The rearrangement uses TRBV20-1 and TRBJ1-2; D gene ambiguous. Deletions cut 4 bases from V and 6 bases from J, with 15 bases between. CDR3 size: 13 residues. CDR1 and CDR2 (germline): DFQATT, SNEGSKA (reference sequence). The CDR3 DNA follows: TGCAGTGCTAATAAAAACGGAGCAAATGGCTACACCTTC. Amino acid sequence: CSANKNGANGYTF.

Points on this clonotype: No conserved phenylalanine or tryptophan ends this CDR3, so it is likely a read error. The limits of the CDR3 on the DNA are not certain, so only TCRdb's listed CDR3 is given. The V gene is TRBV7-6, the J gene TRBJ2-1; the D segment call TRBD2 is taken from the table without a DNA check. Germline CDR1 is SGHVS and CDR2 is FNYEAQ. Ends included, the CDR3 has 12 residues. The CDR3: CASSLDDWTSNL.

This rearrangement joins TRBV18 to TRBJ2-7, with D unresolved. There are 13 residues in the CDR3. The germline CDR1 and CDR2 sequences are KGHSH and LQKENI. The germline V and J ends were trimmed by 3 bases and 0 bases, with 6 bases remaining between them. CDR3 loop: CASSPENSYEQYF. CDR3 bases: TGTGCCAGCTCACCGGAAAACTCCTACGAGCAGTACTTC.

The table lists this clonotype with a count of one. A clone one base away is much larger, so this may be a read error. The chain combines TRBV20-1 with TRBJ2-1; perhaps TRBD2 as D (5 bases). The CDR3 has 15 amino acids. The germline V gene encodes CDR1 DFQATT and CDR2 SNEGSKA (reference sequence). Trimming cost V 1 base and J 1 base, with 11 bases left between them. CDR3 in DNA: TGCAGTGCTAGAGGGCCAGCGGAGTCCTACAATGAGCAGTTCTTC. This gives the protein CSARGPAESYNEQFF.

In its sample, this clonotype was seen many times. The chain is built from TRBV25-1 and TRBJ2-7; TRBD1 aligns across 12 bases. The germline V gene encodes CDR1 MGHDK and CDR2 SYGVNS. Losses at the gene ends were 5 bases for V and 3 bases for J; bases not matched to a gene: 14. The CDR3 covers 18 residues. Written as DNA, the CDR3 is TGTGCCAGCAGTACCCGGGACAGGGGGCGGTCTAGCTACTACGAGCAGTACTTC. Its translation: CASSTRDRGRSSYYEQYF.

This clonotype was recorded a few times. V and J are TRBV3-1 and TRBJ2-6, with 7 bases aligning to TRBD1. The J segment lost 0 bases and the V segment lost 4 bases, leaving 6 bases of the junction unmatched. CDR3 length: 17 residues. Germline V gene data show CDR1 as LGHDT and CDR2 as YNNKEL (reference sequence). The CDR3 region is CASSPWDSNSGANVLTF. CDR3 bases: TGTGCCAGCAGCCCATGGGACAGCAACTCTGGGGCCAACGTCCTGACTTTC.

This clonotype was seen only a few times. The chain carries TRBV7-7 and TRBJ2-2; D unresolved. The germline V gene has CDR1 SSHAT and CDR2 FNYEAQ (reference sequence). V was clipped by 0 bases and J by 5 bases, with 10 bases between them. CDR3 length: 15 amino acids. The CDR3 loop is CASSLALGSTGELFF. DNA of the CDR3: TGTGCCAGCAGCTTAGCCTTAGGTTCGACCGGGGAGCTGTTTTTT.

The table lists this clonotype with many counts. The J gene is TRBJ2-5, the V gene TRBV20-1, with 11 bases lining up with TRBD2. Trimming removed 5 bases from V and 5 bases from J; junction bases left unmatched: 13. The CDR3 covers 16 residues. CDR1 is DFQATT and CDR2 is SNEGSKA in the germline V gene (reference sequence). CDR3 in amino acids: CSAPSFSGGAGETQYF. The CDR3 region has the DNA TGCAGTGCTCCGTCTTTTAGCGGGGGGGCCGGTGAGACCCAGTACTTC.

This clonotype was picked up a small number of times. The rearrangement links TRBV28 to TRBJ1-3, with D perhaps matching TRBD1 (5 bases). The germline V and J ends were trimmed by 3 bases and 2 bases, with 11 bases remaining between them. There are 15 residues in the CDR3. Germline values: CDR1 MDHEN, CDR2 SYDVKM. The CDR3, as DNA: TGTGCCAGCAGTTTTGGGGGGTCCGCTGGAAACACCATATATTTT. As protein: CASSFGGSAGNTIYF. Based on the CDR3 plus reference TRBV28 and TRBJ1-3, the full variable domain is DVKVTQSSRYLVKRTGEKVFLECVQDMDHENMFWYRQDPGLGLRLIYFSYDVKMKEKGDIPEGYSVSREKKERFSLILESASTNQTSMYLCASSFGGSAGNTIYFGEGSWLTVV.

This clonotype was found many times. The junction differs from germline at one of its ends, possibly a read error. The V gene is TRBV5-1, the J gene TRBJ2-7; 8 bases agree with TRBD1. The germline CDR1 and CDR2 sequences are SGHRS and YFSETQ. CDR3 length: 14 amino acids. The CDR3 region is CASSLGQGSYEQYF. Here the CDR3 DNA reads TGTGCCAGCAGTTTAGGACAGGGCTCCTACGAGCAGTACTTC.

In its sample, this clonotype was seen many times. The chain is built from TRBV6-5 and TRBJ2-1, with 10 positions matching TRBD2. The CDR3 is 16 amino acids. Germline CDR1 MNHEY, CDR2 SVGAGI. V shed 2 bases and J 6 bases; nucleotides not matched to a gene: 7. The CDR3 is CASSYGAGGKANEQFF. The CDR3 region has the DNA TGTGCCAGCAGTTACGGAGCGGGAGGGAAGGCCAATGAGCAGTTCTTC.

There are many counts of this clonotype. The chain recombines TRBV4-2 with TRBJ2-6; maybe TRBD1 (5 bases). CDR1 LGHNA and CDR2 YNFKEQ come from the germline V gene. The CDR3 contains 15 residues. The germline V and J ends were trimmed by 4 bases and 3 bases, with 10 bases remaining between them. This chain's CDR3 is CASSPGADGANVLTF. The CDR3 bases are TGTGCCAGCAGCCCTGGGGCGGATGGGGCCAACGTCCTGACTTTC.

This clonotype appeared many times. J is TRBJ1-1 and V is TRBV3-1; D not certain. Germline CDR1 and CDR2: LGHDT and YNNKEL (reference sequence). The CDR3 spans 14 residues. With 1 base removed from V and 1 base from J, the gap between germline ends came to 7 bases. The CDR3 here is CASSQGVRNTEAFF. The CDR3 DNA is TGTGCCAGCAGCCAAGGAGTCAGGAACACTGAAGCTTTCTTT.

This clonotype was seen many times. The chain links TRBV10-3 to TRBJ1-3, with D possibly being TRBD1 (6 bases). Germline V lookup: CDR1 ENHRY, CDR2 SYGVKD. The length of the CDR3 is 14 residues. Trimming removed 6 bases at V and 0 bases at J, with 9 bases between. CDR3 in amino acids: CAIRATGSGNTIYF. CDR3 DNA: TGTGCCATCAGGGCGACAGGCTCTGGAAACACCATATATTTT.

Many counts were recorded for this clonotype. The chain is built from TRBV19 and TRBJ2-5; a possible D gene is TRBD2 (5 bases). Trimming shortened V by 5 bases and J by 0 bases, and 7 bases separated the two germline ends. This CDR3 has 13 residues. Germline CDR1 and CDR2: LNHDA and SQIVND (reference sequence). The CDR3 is CASSAGNQETQYF. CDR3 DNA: TGTGCCAGTAGTGCCGGGAACCAAGAGACCCAGTACTTC.

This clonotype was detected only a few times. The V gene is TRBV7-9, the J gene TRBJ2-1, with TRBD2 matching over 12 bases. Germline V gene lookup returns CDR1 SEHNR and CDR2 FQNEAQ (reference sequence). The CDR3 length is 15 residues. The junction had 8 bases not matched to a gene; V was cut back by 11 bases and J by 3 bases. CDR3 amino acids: CAETTSGRLYNEQFF. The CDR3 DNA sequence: TGTGCCGAAACGACTAGCGGGAGACTCTACAATGAGCAGTTCTTC.

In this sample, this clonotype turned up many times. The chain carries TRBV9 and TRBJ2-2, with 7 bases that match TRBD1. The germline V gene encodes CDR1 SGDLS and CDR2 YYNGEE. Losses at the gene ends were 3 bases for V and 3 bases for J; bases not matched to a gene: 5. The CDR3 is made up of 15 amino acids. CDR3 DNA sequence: TGTGCCAGCAGCGCACGTAGGGGGCACACCGGGGAGCTGTTTTTT. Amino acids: CASSARRGHTGELFF.